A single sample gave rise to the 4 T cell receptor beta chains below, sequenced in a study of Graves' ophthalmopathy and Graves' hyperthyroidism. From RNA, the CDR3 regions of TCR beta chains were amplified and sequenced. RT-PCR was first run with HTBI primers, then multiplex PCR in a second round. TCRdb reprocessed the multiplex PCR reads with MiXCR, giving one entry per CDR3 protein. The data contain about 150,000 distinct CDR3 sequences, approximately 40% of them singletons. The sequencing sample was made of peripheral blood. These receptors all come from a woman in her thirties or forties with Graves' ophthalmopathy.

The chain joins TRBV7-3 to TRBJ1-6, with D perhaps TRBD1 (5 bases). Trimming pared 5 bases from V and 6 bases from J, leaving 11 bases between. This CDR3 is 14 amino acids long. Germline values: CDR1 SGHTA, CDR2 FQGTGA. The CDR3 nucleotides are TGTGCCAGCAGCCCTAACGGGGGTAATTCACCCCTCCACTTT. Translation gives CASSPNGGNSPLHF. Based on the CDR3 plus reference TRBV7-3 and TRBJ1-6, the full variable domain is GAGVSQTPSNKVTEKGKYVELRCDPISGHTALYWYRQSLGQGPEFLIYFQGTGAADDSGLPNDRFFAVRPEGSVSTLKIQRTERGDSAVYLCASSPNGGNSPLHFGNGTRLTVT.

This chain connects TRBV7-3 to TRBJ1-1; the D is unclear. Between the trimmed V and J ends, which lost 0 bases and 7 bases, there was a span of 15 bases. The V gene's germline CDR1 is SGHTA and CDR2 FQGTGA. CDR3 length: 15 amino acids. CDR3 bases: TGTGCCAGCAGCTTAACGGGGTCACCATGGAGTGAAGCTTTCTTT. This codes for CASSLTGSPWSEAFF.

This clonotype was recorded at least ten times. The chain joins TRBV19 to TRBJ1-1; 7 positions match TRBD1. The CDR3 sequence is 16 residues long. Per germline, CDR1 LNHDA and CDR2 SQIVND (reference sequence). V gave up 10 bases and J gave up 1 base; unmatched junction bases: 15. The CDR3 DNA follows: TGTGCCACTCAAGACAGGGTCAGGGGGAAGAACACTGAAGCTTTCTTT. This translates into CATQDRVRGKNTEAFF.

This clonotype was seen ten or more times. This chain uses TRBV7-2 with TRBJ1-5; D uncertain. The CDR3 length is 14 residues. Trimming removed 5 bases from V and 0 bases from J, with 8 bases in between. CDR1 is SGHTA and CDR2 is FQGNSA in the germline V gene. The CDR3 protein is CASSHDPSNQPQHF. CDR3 bases: TGTGCCAGCAGCCATGACCCTAGCAATCAGCCCCAGCATTTT.